These 8 T cell receptor beta chains came from one sample sequenced in a study of cytomegalovirus exposure and HLA in healthy donors. PCR primers comprised 60 Vbeta and 13 Jbeta primers. Measured with immunoSEQ multiplex PCR; TCRdb has only the in-frame clones, and not every one. Of fewer than 130,000 clones listed, 70% to 80% are singletons. Sequenced: PBMCs. These receptors originate from a woman aged 40 to 55 in good health and CMV-seronegative.

This clone was detected a few times. The J gene is TRBJ2-5, the V gene TRBV5-1; the D gene is possibly TRBD1 (6 bases). The DNA end favors TRBJ2-7, so the J call may be wrong. CDR3 length: 13 amino acids. Germline V gene sequence: CDR1 SGHRS, CDR2 YFSETQ. In nucleotides, the CDR3 is TGCGCCAGCAGTCTTGACAGGACCTACGAGCAGTACTTC. As protein: CASSLDRTYEQYF.

For this clone: One junction end does not reproduce the germline sequence, and a read error may be involved. The V gene is TRBV5-8, the J gene TRBJ2-1; TRBD2 aligns across 9 bases. The CDR3 extends over 17 amino acids. Per germline, CDR1 SGHTS and CDR2 YDEGEE. CDR3 in DNA: TGTGCCAGCAGCTCCTTCTGGACTAGCGCTACATACAATGGGCAGTTCTTC. Its translation: CASSSFWTSATYNGQFF.

The chain uses TRBV10-3 and TRBJ2-1; D may be TRBD2 (7 bases). The CDR3 totals 13 residues. Germline V gene data show CDR1 as ENHRY and CDR2 as SYGVKD. V was clipped by 7 bases and J by 5 bases, with 12 bases between them. The CDR3 DNA sequence: TGTGCCATCACCGGGGGGCTGGACAATGAGCAGTTCTTC. Its translation is CAITGGLDNEQFF.

The rearrangement uses TRBV5-5 and TRBJ1-5; 7 nucleotides align to TRBD1. Per the germline V gene, CDR1 is SGHKS and CDR2 is YYEKEE (reference sequence). This CDR3 is 16 amino acids long. The V gene end was trimmed by 2 bases and the J gene end by 2 bases; junction bases not matched to a gene: 7. CDR3: CASSLGGGVGNQPQHF. The CDR3 DNA follows: TGTGCCAGCAGCTTAGGAGGGGGCGTGGGCAATCAGCCCCAGCATTTT.

V usage is TRBV25-1 and J usage is TRBJ2-1; no clear D. The CDR3 spans 14 residues. The germline V and J ends were trimmed by 7 bases and 6 bases, with 16 bases remaining between them. Germline V gene sequence: CDR1 MGHDK, CDR2 SYGVNS. The CDR3 DNA is TGTGCCAGCACCCCATCCGAGGTTCTCAATGAGCAGTTCTTC. It encodes CASTPSEVLNEQFF.

V and J are TRBV7-2 and TRBJ2-7; D call uncertain. V dropped 4 bases and J dropped 6 bases, with 13 bases sitting between them. The CDR3 consists of 13 residues. The V gene's germline CDR1 is SGHTA and CDR2 FQGNSA. In nucleotides, the CDR3 is TGTGCCAGCAGCTCACTTTGGGCCTCCGAGCAGTACTTC. Translation gives CASSSLWASEQYF.

The chain combines TRBV18 with TRBJ2-1; a possible D gene is TRBD2 (5 bases). Germline V lookup: CDR1 KGHSH, CDR2 LQKENI. V was pared by 3 bases and J by 10 bases, with 22 bases between. There are 16 residues in the CDR3. This CDR3 is CASSPSAGGLEREQFF. As DNA, the CDR3 is TGTGCCAGCTCACCCTCCGCCGGCGGGCTAGAAAGGGAGCAGTTCTTC.

This sequence joins TRBV5-1 and TRBJ2-5; 10 nucleotides align to TRBD2. J lost 5 bases, V lost 0 bases, and 10 bases had no gene match. Germline loops: CDR1 SGHRS, CDR2 YFSETQ. This CDR3 is 17 amino acids long. CDR3 amino acids: CASSLDEREGPWETQYF. The CDR3, as DNA: TGCGCCAGCAGCTTGGACGAGCGGGAGGGCCCTTGGGAGACCCAGTACTTC.